These 23 T cell receptor beta chains were all obtained from the same sample, sequenced in a study of cytomegalovirus exposure and HLA in healthy donors. 13 Jbeta primers and 60 Vbeta primers were used for the PCR. Data came from immunoSEQ multiplex PCR; TCRdb stores just in-frame clones and leaves some out. The sample has over 40,000 clones, 65% to 80% seen once. The sample consisted of PBMCs. The receptors shown here come from a man aged 25-45 years in good health and CMV-seronegative.

The chain combines TRBV11-2 with TRBJ2-4, with 7 bases aligning to TRBD1. This CDR3 spans 15 amino acids. Losses at the gene ends were 5 bases for V and 2 bases for J; bases not matched to a gene: 6. CDR1 is SGHAT and CDR2 is FQNNGV in the germline V gene. As DNA, the CDR3 is TGTGCCAGCAGCGCCTACAGGGGTTCCAAAAACATTCAGTACTTC. Amino acids: CASSAYRGSKNIQYF.

The chain uses TRBV19 and TRBJ2-7; D is uncertain. The germline V gene has CDR1 LNHDA and CDR2 SQIVND (reference sequence). This CDR3 has 13 amino acids. Trimming took 3 bases from V and 3 from J, leaving 9 bases between them. For the CDR3, the DNA is TGTGCCAGTAGTATCTATTTCCGCTACGAGCAGTACTTC. Translating it yields CASSIYFRYEQYF.

The chain uses TRBV28 and TRBJ2-7; D gene uncertain. Trimming shortened V by 3 bases and J by 4 bases, and 25 bases separated the two germline ends. CDR1 is MDHEN, CDR2 SYDVKM, per germline. The CDR3 has 18 amino acids. CDR3 bases: TGTGCCAGCAGTTTTCACCTATATCTTGAGGCCCGGGTTTACGAGCAGTACTTC. This encodes CASSFHLYLEARVYEQYF.

The chain couples TRBV12-5 to TRBJ2-7, with TRBD2 matching 7 bases. The CDR3 extends over 14 amino acids. Looked up from germline, CDR1 is LGHNT and CDR2 is FRNRAP. The junction had 4 bases not matched to a gene; V was cut back by 1 base and J by 4 bases. In nucleotides, the CDR3 is TGTGCTAGTGGTTTGGGGCAGGGAGGGTACGAGCAGTACTTC. This sequence encodes CASGLGQGGYEQYF. Full variable domain (outside the CDR3, taken from reference TRBV12-5 and TRBJ2-7): DARVTQTPRHKVTEMGQEVTMRCQPILGHNTVFWYRQTMMQGLELLAYFRNRAPLDDSGMPKDRFSAEMPDATLATLKIQPSEPRDSAVYFCASGLGQGGYEQYFGPGTRLTVT.

The V gene is TRBV5-1, the J gene TRBJ2-4; 9 bases line up with TRBD1. The trim removed 10 bases at V and 8 bases at J, leaving 16 bases unmatched. The length of the CDR3 is 15 residues. Germline values: CDR1 SGHRS, CDR2 YFSETQ. This chain's CDR3 is CASNDGTGYSDIQYF. The DNA for the CDR3 is TGCGCCTCCAATGACGGGACAGGGTATTCTGACATTCAGTACTTC.

The chain links TRBV30 to TRBJ1-4; the match to TRBD1 covers 7 bases. The trim removed 3 bases at V and 0 bases at J, leaving 10 bases unmatched. The CDR3 is 17 residues long. Germline V gene data show CDR1 as GTSNPN and CDR2 as SVGIG (reference sequence). CDR3 sequence reads: CAWSQRQGVSTNEKLFF. Here the CDR3 DNA reads TGTGCCTGGAGCCAGAGACAGGGAGTCTCAACTAATGAAAAACTGTTTTTT.

The genes are TRBV5-1 and TRBJ1-3; D gene uncertain. Germline CDR1 is SGHRS and CDR2 is YFSETQ. V was clipped by 0 bases and J by 7 bases, with 8 bases between them. The CDR3 runs to 13 residues. In DNA form, the CDR3 reads TGCGCCAGCAGCTTGGGGAGGGATAACACCATATATTTT. It codes for CASSLGRDNTIYF.

This chain joins TRBV10-3 and TRBJ2-3; D perhaps matches TRBD2 (6 bases). The V gene lost 7 bases and the J gene lost 5 bases, with 13 bases spanning the gap. The CDR3 is 13 residues long. Germline V CDR1 and CDR2: ENHRY, SYGVKD. The CDR3 bases are TGTGCCATCACCCCGGACTATAAAGATACGCAGTATTTT. Protein sequence: CAITPDYKDTQYF.

V and J are TRBV6-5 and TRBJ2-7; D not certain. V lost 1 base to trimming and J lost 0 bases, with 13 bases between them. CDR3 length: 16 residues. In germline, CDR1 is MNHEY, CDR2 SVGAGI. This CDR3 reads CASSYFGRVSSYEQYF. For the CDR3, the DNA is TGTGCCAGCAGTTACTTCGGTCGGGTCAGCTCCTACGAGCAGTACTTC.

Here the CDR3 DNA reads TGTGCCAGCAGCTCTAGCACAGATACGCAGTATTTT. It is translated as CASSSSTDTQYF. The chain joins TRBV7-6 to TRBJ2-3; D remains unclear. Trimming shortened V by 4 bases and J by 0 bases, and 2 bases separated the two germline ends. Germline V lookup: CDR1 SGHVS, CDR2 FNYEAQ. The CDR3 contains 12 residues.

V and J are TRBV7-8 and TRBJ2-7; tentative D call: TRBD1 (6 bases). The V end was cut by 0 bases, the J end by 12 bases, with 18 bases between. CDR1 and CDR2 from the germline V gene are SGHVS and FQNEAQ. CDR3 length: 14 amino acids. The CDR3 reads CASSLAGALESLYF. The CDR3 coding sequence is TGTGCCAGCAGCTTAGCGGGGGCCCTTGAGTCGCTGTACTTC.

This chain connects TRBV4-2 to TRBJ2-7, with D maybe TRBD2 (6 bases). Germline V gene data show CDR1 as LGHNA and CDR2 as YNFKEQ. The CDR3 is 14 amino acids. The V and J ends lost 1 base and 3 bases respectively, with 10 bases between them. The DNA for the CDR3 is TGTGCCAGCAGCCAAGTGCTAGCGAGCTACGAGCAGTACTTC. Residues: CASSQVLASYEQYF.

Concerning this clone itself: The CDR3 does not end in the conserved phenylalanine or tryptophan, so this is likely a read error. For the CDR3, the DNA is TGCGCCAGCAGTGAGAGTTCGATTCCAGGCGGGGAGCTGTTTGTT. Amino acid sequence: CASSESSIPGGELFV. This chain joins TRBV10-1 and TRBJ2-2; D unclear. The germline V and J ends were trimmed by 2 bases and 7 bases, with 14 bases remaining between them. Germline loops: CDR1 WNHNN, CDR2 SYGVQD (reference sequence). The CDR3 has 15 residues.

V is TRBV13 and J is TRBJ1-1; the D is unclear. Germline assignment: CDR1 PRHDT and CDR2 FYEKMQ (reference sequence). Trimming left V 5 bases short and J 4 bases short, with 11 bases between. CDR3 size: 13 residues. The CDR3 protein is CASSHNYGTEAFF. The CDR3 DNA follows: TGTGCCAGCAGCCACAACTACGGCACTGAAGCTTTCTTT.

The V and J genes are TRBV18 and TRBJ2-2, with 11 bases lining up with TRBD2. The CDR3 consists of 17 residues. The junction had 7 bases not matched to a gene; V was cut back by 1 base and J by 6 bases. Germline V gene sequence: CDR1 KGHSH, CDR2 LQKENI. The DNA of the CDR3 is TGTGCCAGCTCACCACTCGCTACTAGCGGGAGCTCCGGGGAGCTGTTTTTT. Amino acids: CASSPLATSGSSGELFF.

Only a few counts were recorded for this clone. The rearrangement links TRBV29-1 to TRBJ1-2, with D possibly matching TRBD1 (6 bases). The germline V gene has CDR1 SQVTM and CDR2 ANQGSEA. V lost 7 bases, J lost 4 bases, and 13 bases lay in between. This CDR3 is built from 12 residues. Here the CDR3 DNA reads TGCAGCGCCAAACAGGGAGTCTATGGCTACACCTTC. It yields the protein CSAKQGVYGYTF. Using reference TRBV29-1 and TRBJ1-2 for the parts outside the CDR3, the full variable domain is SAVISQKPSRDICQRGTSLTIQCQVDSQVTMMFWYRQQPGQSLTLIATANQGSEATYESGFVIDKFPISRPNLTFSTLTVSNMSPEDSSIYLCSAKQGVYGYTFGSGTRLTVV.

The chain uses TRBV7-7 and TRBJ1-1, with D uncertain. Germline CDR1 reads SSHAT; CDR2 reads FNYEAQ (reference sequence). CDR3 length: 15 residues. The V and J ends lost 5 bases and 1 base respectively, with 14 bases between them. The chain's CDR3 is CASSLYTGANTEAFF. The CDR3 nucleotides read TGTGCCAGCAGCCTCTACACGGGTGCGAACACTGAAGCTTTCTTT.

This clone has more than one count but fewer than ten. The chain has TRBV29-1 and TRBJ2-7; the D is unclear. The CDR3 extends over 12 amino acids. V lost 4 bases and J lost 2, with 9 bases in between. Per germline, CDR1 SQVTM and CDR2 ANQGSEA. The CDR3 protein is CSVGDTTYEQYF. The CDR3 bases are TGCAGCGTTGGAGACACAACCTACGAGCAGTACTTC.

This chain joins TRBV7-6 and TRBJ1-3; 11 positions agree with TRBD1. Per the germline V gene, CDR1 is SGHVS and CDR2 is FNYEAQ. V dropped 3 bases and J dropped 0; count of bases not matched to a gene: 1. This CDR3 contains 16 residues. CDR3: CASSLGTGGSGNTIYF. The CDR3 DNA follows: TGTGCCAGCAGCTTGGGGACAGGGGGCTCTGGAAACACCATATATTTT.

This clone was found a few times. V is TRBV7-8 and J is TRBJ2-7; D is perhaps TRBD1 (5 bases). Trimming removed 4 bases from V and 2 bases from J, with 9 bases in between. Looked up from germline, CDR1 is SGHVS and CDR2 is FQNEAQ. This CDR3 region has 13 residues. The CDR3 DNA is TGTGCCAGCAGCTCCGACAGAACCTACGAGCAGTACTTC. Translating gives CASSSDRTYEQYF.

This sequence joins TRBV7-9 and TRBJ2-7; D is possibly TRBD1 (6 bases). V dropped 5 bases and J dropped 6 bases, with 20 bases sitting between them. Germline CDR1 reads SEHNR; CDR2 reads FQNEAQ (reference sequence). The CDR3 consists of 15 residues. The CDR3 spells CASSQTGYLSGEQYF. The CDR3 DNA reads as TGTGCCAGCAGCCAAACAGGGTATCTCTCCGGCGAGCAGTACTTC.

This chain uses TRBV5-1 with TRBJ1-2, with 11 bases lining up with TRBD1. Germline CDR1 and CDR2: SGHRS and YFSETQ. This CDR3 region has 14 residues. Trimming removed 3 bases from V and 8 bases from J; junction bases left unmatched: 6. The CDR3 loop is CASSWTGGAGGYTF. As DNA, the CDR3 is TGCGCCAGCAGCTGGACAGGGGGCGCAGGGGGCTACACCTTC.

The chain joins TRBV5-1 to TRBJ2-7, with D maybe TRBD2 (6 bases). CDR1 and CDR2 from the germline V gene are SGHRS and YFSETQ. The CDR3 spans 16 residues. V was clipped by 0 bases and J by 3 bases, with 16 bases between them. The CDR3 bases are TGCGCCAGCAGCTTGGTGGGCGGGAAAACTCACTACGAGCAGTACTTC. Residues: CASSLVGGKTHYEQYF. The entire variable domain, with the rest obtained from reference TRBV5-1 and TRBJ2-7, is as follows: KAGVTQTPRYLIKTRGQQVTLSCSPISGHRSVSWYQQTPGQGLQFLFEYFSETQRNKGNFPGRFSGRQFSNSRSEMNVSTLELGDSALYLCASSLVGGKTHYEQYFGPGTRLTVT.